These T cell receptor beta chains were read from a single sample in a study of T cell repertoires in cytomegalovirus infection. In TCRdb, the reads were re-called with MiXCR into one record per CDR3 protein. This table has hundreds of thousands of distinct CDR3 sequences, 17% appearing once. Sequenced input: PBMCs. The receptors come from a human donor in good health (CMV status not recorded). Some clones in this sample may be carry-over from other donors' samples. The CDR3 runs from the conserved cysteine through the conserved F or W. Each record gives: clone size, V gene, J gene, D gene, CDR3 DNA, CDR3 protein. The D gene is left open where the match is weak. Clone size is shown for a subset of rows, as once, few, many or a class of expanded clone.

NA	TRBV4-1	TRBJ2-5	NA	TGCGCCAGCAGCCGGGGGGACAGCGACCAAGAGACCCAGTACTTC	CASSRGDSDQETQYF
NA	TRBV12-5	TRBJ2-7	NA	TGTGCTAGTGGTTTGGCCGGGACCTACGAGCAGTACTTC	CASGLAGTYEQYF
NA	TRBV4-3	TRBJ1-2	NA	TGCGCCAGCAGCGAGGCCAGAGGGACTGTCTATGGCTACACCTTC	CASSEARGTVYGYTF
NA	TRBV19	TRBJ2-3	TRBD2	TGTGCCAGTAGTATCTGGACTAGCGGTTTCACAGATACGCAGTATTTT	CASSIWTSGFTDTQYF
many	TRBV7-9	TRBJ2-7	NA	TGTGCCAGCAGCTCCGGCAACCAGGGATTTTCCTACGAGCAGTACTTC	CASSSGNQGFSYEQYF
few	TRBV6-6	TRBJ2-1	NA	TGTGCCAGCAGGCCCCTAGTCAGGGCGGGGGCAGACAATGAGCAGTTCTTC	CASRPLVRAGADNEQFF
NA	TRBV29-1	TRBJ2-5	TRBD1	TGCAGCGTCCAACCGGGACAGGGCGTGGAGACCCAGTACTTC	CSVQPGQGVETQYF
many	TRBV28	TRBJ1-2	NA	TGTGCCAGCAGTTCGGCGGGACATCCTAACTATGGCTACACCTTC	CASSSAGHPNYGYTF
NA	TRBV10-3	TRBJ1-2	TRBD1	TGTGCCATCAGTGACTCGACAGGGAGCGATGGCTACACCTTC	CAISDSTGSDGYTF
NA	TRBV6-2/TRBV6-3	TRBJ2-5	TRBD2	TGTGCCAGCAGTTACTTTGCGGGGGGTCCTCAAGAGACCCAGTACTTC	CASSYFAGGPQETQYF
many	TRBV12-3/TRBV12-4	TRBJ1-2	NA	TGTGCCAGCAGTCCGGCGTCTAACTATGGCTACACCTTC	CASSPASNYGYTF
few	TRBV7-9	TRBJ1-1	NA	TGTGCCAGCAGCCCGGATGCGACTGAAGCTTTCTTT	CASSPDATEAFF
many	TRBV7-9	TRBJ2-3	TRBD2	TGTGCCAGCAGCTTCGCCACCCGCGGACTAGCGGGGGGGGTGGCTACGCAGTATTTT	CASSFATRGLAGGVATQYF
NA	TRBV19	TRBJ1-5	TRBD1	TGTGCCAGTAGTATACCGGGACAGGGTCTCATGATTCCCCTTAATCAGCCCCAGCATTTT	CASSIPGQGLMIPLNQPQHF
many	TRBV6-6	TRBJ1-5	NA	TGTGCCAGCAGTTACTACACAAATAGCAATCAGCCCCAGCATTTT	CASSYYTNSNQPQHF
few	TRBV27	TRBJ2-1	NA	TGTGCCAGCAGTCCCCGGCAGGGAAGAGGCAATGAGCAGTTCTTC	CASSPRQGRGNEQFF
NA	TRBV6-5	TRBJ2-7	TRBD1	TGTGCCAGCAGTTACCGGGATTTTTGGGACAGGAGCTCCTACGAGCAGTACTTC	CASSYRDFWDRSSYEQYF
many	TRBV7-2	TRBJ1-1	NA	TGTGCCAGCAGCCGCTGGGGGGTCCCTGAAGCTTTCTTT	CASSRWGVPEAFF
NA	TRBV20-1	TRBJ2-7	NA	TGCAGTGCAGCGCGGGACTTTCTACCAACGGTGGAGCAGTACTTC	CSAARDFLPTVEQYF
few	TRBV7-3	TRBJ2-5	NA	TGTGCCAGCAGCTTAAGCAAAGTGGAGACCCAGTACTTC	CASSLSKVETQYF
NA	TRBV6-5	TRBJ1-2	NA	TGTGCCAGCAGTTACTCTCGGACAAGCTATGGCTACACCTTC	CASSYSRTSYGYTF
NA	TRBV9	TRBJ2-1	NA	TGTGCCAGCAGCGTAGGAGGGATCTACAATGAGCAGTTCTTC	CASSVGGIYNEQFF
NA	TRBV19	TRBJ1-1	TRBD1	TGTGCCAGTAGTATAATCAGGGGGCTCGAGAGTGAAGCTTTCTTT	CASSIIRGLESEAFF
NA	TRBV20-1	TRBJ1-2	NA	TGCAGTGCCCCTCAAGGGTCCGTCGGAGCTGATGGCTACACCTTC	CSAPQGSVGADGYTF
few	TRBV28	TRBJ2-6	NA	TGTGCCAGCACCTACACCGAAAGCTCTGGGGCCAACGTCCTGACTTTC	CASTYTESSGANVLTF
NA	TRBV5-1	TRBJ2-7	TRBD1	TGCGCCAGCAGCACGGCGACAGGGTCCTACGAGCAGTACTTC	CASSTATGSYEQYF
NA	TRBV25-1	TRBJ2-2	NA	TGTGCCAGCAGTGGTGGGGCGTACACCGGGGAGCTGTTTTTT	CASSGGAYTGELFF
NA	TRBV4-1	TRBJ2-7	TRBD1	TGCGCCAGCAGCCAAGAAAGTCCGGTCGGGGACAGGGTTAACGAGCAGTACTTC	CASSQESPVGDRVNEQYF
many	TRBV28	TRBJ2-7	NA	TGTGCCAGCAGTTCCCCCGCCTACGAGCAGTACTTC	CASSSPAYEQYF
NA	TRBV4-2	TRBJ2-2	NA	TGTGCCAGCAGCGGAGTCGGGGATTTCGGGACCGGGGAGCTGTTTTTT	CASSGVGDFGTGELFF
NA	TRBV28	TRBJ2-3	NA	TGTGCCAGCAGTTTGCGAGGATTTAGCACAGATACGCAGTATTTT	CASSLRGFSTDTQYF